The 29 T cell receptor beta chains below all came from one sample that was sequenced in a study of blood T cell repertoires in COVID-19. Libraries were prepared by immunoSEQ multiplex PCR; TCRdb keeps only in-frame clonotypes and omits some of them. The repertoire includes over 150,000 clones, roughly 84% of them detected once, and roughly 13% sits in the top ten. The source material was peripheral blood. Receptor source: a man younger than 30 with active or convalescent COVID-19.

On this clone: At one of its ends the junction is not consistent with the germline gene, which may arise from a read error. This chain joins TRBV12-3 or TRBV12-4 and TRBJ2-1; no definite D call. This CDR3 has 13 amino acids. The CDR3 DNA is TGTGCCGGCAGCAGATACCCCTACAATGAGCAGTTCTTC. Translating it yields CAGSRYPYNEQFF.

The chain combines TRBV9 with TRBJ2-7; weak D call: TRBD2 (5 bases). The V and J ends lost 4 bases and 2 bases respectively, with 19 bases between them. This CDR3 has 16 residues. Germline CDR1 and CDR2: SGDLS and YYNGEE. CDR3 in DNA: TGTGCCAGCAGCTTAAGACCGGGATTTGCCGCCTACGAGCAGTACTTC. Translation gives CASSLRPGFAAYEQYF.

This clone was seen only once. The CDR3: CASKQANYGYTF. DNA for the CDR3: TGTGCCAGTAAACAGGCCAACTATGGCTACACCTTC. The V gene is TRBV2, the J gene TRBJ1-2; D is possibly TRBD1 (5 bases). The CDR3 sequence is 12 residues long. Looked up from germline, CDR1 is SNHLY and CDR2 is FYNNEI. Trimming pared 9 bases from V and 2 bases from J, leaving 10 bases between.

V is TRBV19 and J is TRBJ1-5, with D possibly matching TRBD1 (6 bases). Between the trimmed V and J ends, which lost 8 bases and 0 bases, there was a span of 14 bases. This CDR3 spans 15 amino acids. In germline, CDR1 is LNHDA, CDR2 SQIVND (reference sequence). CDR3 in amino acids: CASYPGQSSNQPQHF. Here the CDR3 DNA reads TGTGCCAGTTACCCGGGACAATCTAGCAATCAGCCCCAGCATTTT.

The gene calls are TRBV18 and TRBJ1-1; 11 bases are a match to TRBD1. After removal of 4 bases from V and 5 bases from J, the junction contained 6 bases not matched to a gene. CDR3 length equals 15 residues. From germline, CDR1 is KGHSH and CDR2 LQKENI. CDR3 sequence (DNA): TGTGCCAGCTCACGGGAGGGACAGGGGGGGACTGAAGCTTTCTTT. It is translated as CASSREGQGGTEAFF.

This clone has a handful of counts. In DNA, the CDR3 is TGTGCCAGCAGTTACTCCTACCATGGTTTTGCAGATACGCAGTATTTT. This codes for CASSYSYHGFADTQYF. The chain carries TRBV6-5 and TRBJ2-3; no clear D. The V gene's germline CDR1 is MNHEY and CDR2 SVGAGI. Between the trimmed V and J ends, which lost 0 bases and 4 bases, there was a span of 14 bases. The length of the CDR3 is 16 residues.

The genes are TRBV27 and TRBJ1-5, with 9 bases identical to TRBD1. Germline V gene sequence: CDR1 MNHEY, CDR2 SMNVEV (reference sequence). V dropped 6 bases and J dropped 11; count of bases not matched to a gene: 14. There are 15 residues in the CDR3. As DNA, the CDR3 is TGTGCCAGCAGGGATTCACAGGGGGCGGTCTCCACCCAGCATTTT. Its translation is CASRDSQGAVSTQHF.

The rearrangement links TRBV9 to TRBJ2-6; tentatively, D is TRBD1 (6 bases). CDR1 is SGDLS and CDR2 is YYNGEE in the germline V gene. The V and J ends lost 4 bases and 2 bases respectively, with 10 bases between them. This CDR3 has 15 residues. This CDR3 reads CASSNRVAGANVLTF. Here the CDR3 DNA reads TGTGCCAGCAGCAACAGGGTTGCTGGGGCCAACGTCCTGACTTTC.

The chain is built from TRBV10-3 and TRBJ2-2; 8 positions agree with TRBD1. The CDR3 sequence is 13 residues long. V lost 7 bases to trimming and J lost 5 bases; unmatched junction nucleotides: 3. Germline lookup yields CDR1 ENHRY and CDR2 SYGVKD. The CDR3 region has the DNA TGTGCCATCAACAGGGGGTATACCGGGGAGCTGTTTTTT. Its protein product is CAINRGYTGELFF.

Only a few counts were recorded for this clone. This chain connects TRBV21-1 to TRBJ2-2; TRBD1, as called in the table, went unchecked against the DNA. TRBV21-1 counts as a pseudogene. The CDR3 has 15 amino acids. CDR3 in amino acids: CASSNGQSNTGELFF. Written as DNA, the CDR3 is TGTGCCAGCAGCAACGGACAGTCGAACACCGGGGAGCTGTTTTTT.

This clone has a handful of counts. CDR3 region: CASTLRSLNTEAFF. The CDR3 DNA is TGTGCCAGTACCCTCAGGTCTTTGAACACTGAAGCTTTCTTT. The V gene is TRBV19, the J gene TRBJ1-1, with D hard to call. CDR1 is LNHDA and CDR2 is SQIVND in the germline V gene (reference sequence). The V and J ends lost 7 bases and 0 bases respectively, with 12 bases between them. The CDR3 runs 14 residues. Full variable domain (missing parts from reference TRBV19 and TRBJ1-1): DGGITQSPKYLFRKEGQNVTLSCEQNLNHDAMYWYRQDPGQGLRLIYYSQIVNDFQKGDIAEGYSVSREKKESFPLTVTSAQKNPTAFYLCASTLRSLNTEAFFGQGTRLTVV.

This clone was picked up a small number of times. The chain recombines TRBV19 with TRBJ1-2; a weak D match, TRBD1 (6 bases). Germline loops: CDR1 LNHDA, CDR2 SQIVND (reference sequence). CDR3 size: 16 residues. V lost 3 bases and J 8 bases, leaving 22 bases between the germline ends. CDR3 nucleotides: TGTGCCAGTAGTATCCATAACAGGGCGCCTTATGAGGGCTACACCTTC. It translates to CASSIHNRAPYEGYTF.

The sample holds one count of this clone. The J gene is TRBJ2-3, the V gene TRBV11-1, with 7 bases matching TRBD1. Germline V CDR1 and CDR2: SGHAT, FQDESV (reference sequence). V trimming: 4 bases; J trimming: 5 bases; junction bases outside the gene matches: 9. The CDR3 consists of 15 residues. The CDR3 here is CASSSVTGLRDTQYF. The CDR3 bases are TGTGCCAGCAGCTCCGTGACAGGGCTCAGAGATACGCAGTATTTT.

The V call is TRBV6-1, the J call TRBJ2-2, with TRBD2 matching 8 bases. This CDR3 is 18 amino acids long. Germline V gene lookup returns CDR1 MNHNS and CDR2 SASEGT. The J segment lost 5 bases and the V segment lost 4 bases, leaving 15 bases of the junction unmatched. The CDR3 DNA is TGTGCCAGCAGTGGGTGGAGAACTAGCGGAATAGGGACCGGGGAGCTGTTTTTT. Protein sequence: CASSGWRTSGIGTGELFF.

This clone was detected only a few times. The rearrangement uses TRBV5-1 and TRBJ2-1; 13 bases map to TRBD2. Trimming removed 4 bases from V and 5 bases from J; junction bases left unmatched: 6. This CDR3 comprises 16 residues. Per the germline V gene, CDR1 is SGHRS and CDR2 is YFSETQ. Written as DNA, the CDR3 is TGCGCCAGCAGCACAGGAGGGACTAGCGGGAACAATGAGCAGTTCTTC. This gives the protein CASSTGGTSGNNEQFF.

This clone was observed a single time. The V and J genes are TRBV10-3 and TRBJ1-2; tentatively, D is TRBD1 (6 bases). The germline V gene has CDR1 ENHRY and CDR2 SYGVKD. The CDR3 is 13 amino acids. V lost 2 bases and J 5 bases, leaving 9 bases between the germline ends. The CDR3, as DNA: TGTGCCATCAGTGAGGCTGGACAGTATGGCTACACCTTC. It encodes CAISEAGQYGYTF.

This clone was counted between two and nine times. This CDR3 is also generated by other DNA sequences in the sample. The CDR3 sequence is CASSLGQGNEKLFF. The CDR3 DNA sequence: TGCGCCAGCAGCTTGGGGCAGGGTAATGAAAAACTGTTTTTT. V usage is TRBV5-1 and J usage is TRBJ1-4, with D possibly TRBD1 on 5 matching bases. V was trimmed by 0 bases and J by 4 bases, leaving 7 bases between them. Germline V gene lookup returns CDR1 SGHRS and CDR2 YFSETQ. This CDR3 contains 14 residues.

V usage is TRBV4-1 and J usage is TRBJ1-3; D remains unclear. The CDR3 has 15 residues. Trimming stripped 8 bases from V and 0 bases from J, with 14 bases between. CDR1 is MGHRA, CDR2 YSYEKL, per germline. For the CDR3, the DNA is TGCGCCAGCCTCTCCCCGGGTAGCTCTGGAAACACCATATATTTT. It encodes CASLSPGSSGNTIYF.

V is TRBV9 and J is TRBJ2-1; 8 bases are shared with TRBD2. This CDR3 has 15 amino acids. With 3 bases clipped from V and 4 bases from J, the junction kept 6 bases outside the gene matches. Germline V CDR1 and CDR2: SGDLS, YYNGEE. The CDR3 loop is CASSAGAGVYNEQFF. CDR3 coding DNA: TGTGCCAGCAGCGCAGGAGCGGGGGTTTACAATGAGCAGTTCTTC. Full variable domain (remainder filled in from reference TRBV9 and TRBJ2-1): DSGVTQTPKHLITATGQRVTLRCSPRSGDLSVYWYQQSLDQGLQFLIQYYNGEERAKGNILERFSAQQFPDLHSELNLSSLELGDSALYFCASSAGAGVYNEQFFGPGTRLTVL.

The chain couples TRBV14 to TRBJ2-7; maybe TRBD2 (5 bases). Germline loops: CDR1 SGHDN, CDR2 FVKESK. The CDR3 is made up of 14 amino acids. Trimming shortened V by 6 bases and J by 6 bases, and 18 bases separated the two germline ends. CDR3 loop: CASSTIDSRGEQYF. CDR3 DNA sequence: TGTGCCAGCAGTACAATCGATAGCCGGGGCGAGCAGTACTTC.

The V and J genes are TRBV2 and TRBJ2-1, with D uncertain. The ends were cut back, 6 bases at V and 8 bases at J, with 11 bases in the middle. Germline V lookup: CDR1 SNHLY, CDR2 FYNNEI. The CDR3 extends over 12 amino acids. For the CDR3, the DNA is TGTGCCAGCAGCGTGTCCTATGATGAGCAGTTCTTC. Its translation is CASSVSYDEQFF.

The chain carries TRBV24-1 and TRBJ2-1, with D possibly matching TRBD2 (6 bases). Germline CDR1 KGHDR, CDR2 SFDVKD. This CDR3 has 18 amino acids. Trimming took 6 bases from V and 7 from J, leaving 27 bases between them. CDR3 in amino acids: CATSRGGGLSTGKNEQFF. The CDR3 nucleotides read TGTGCCACCAGTCGGGGAGGAGGGCTATCCACGGGCAAAAATGAGCAGTTCTTC.

This chain uses TRBV4-1 with TRBJ1-3; D possibly corresponds to TRBD1 (5 bases). The V end was cut by 1 base, the J end by 2 bases, with 9 bases between. From germline, CDR1 is MGHRA and CDR2 YSYEKL. The length of the CDR3 is 15 residues. In DNA, the CDR3 is TGCGCCAGCAGCCAAGGGCGGGGGGCTGGAAACACCATATATTTT. Its protein product is CASSQGRGAGNTIYF.

This chain uses TRBV27 with TRBJ1-5, with TRBD1 identical over 7 bases. CDR1 and CDR2 (germline): MNHEY, SMNVEV (reference sequence). V was clipped by 4 bases and J by 7 bases; unmatched bases: 7. This CDR3 region has 14 residues. The CDR3 spells CASSSRQGRQPQHF. The CDR3 coding sequence is TGTGCCAGCAGTTCCAGACAGGGCCGGCAGCCCCAGCATTTT.

The chain recombines TRBV6-5 with TRBJ2-7; 8 nucleotides match TRBD2. The CDR3 is made up of 16 amino acids. CDR1 is MNHEY, CDR2 SVGAGI, per germline. J gave up 6 bases and V 0 bases, and 10 bases lay outside the gene matches. CDR3 DNA: TGTGCCAGCAGTTACTCTCCAGCGGGAGTCTCGGGCGAGCAGTACTTC. The encoded protein is CASSYSPAGVSGEQYF.

This clone was seen more than once but under ten times. The rearrangement joins TRBV5-3 to TRBJ1-2; the D is unclear. TRBV5-3 is sorted into the ORF group, with uncertain function. The V end lost 4 bases, the J end lost 0 bases, and 7 bases lay between the germline ends. The CDR3 is made up of 13 amino acids. The CDR3 coding sequence is TGTGCCAGAAGCGCGGGATCTAACTATGGCTACACCTTC. Translating gives CARSAGSNYGYTF.

This rearrangement joins TRBV11-2 to TRBJ2-7; D unclear. Germline loops: CDR1 SGHAT, CDR2 FQNNGV. V was trimmed by 1 base and J by 0 bases, leaving 10 bases between them. The CDR3 sequence is 15 residues long. The DNA of the CDR3 is TGTGCCAGCAGCTTAGGCGACTGGAGCTCCTACGAGCAGTACTTC. Protein product: CASSLGDWSSYEQYF. The complete variable domain, with remaining parts taken from reference TRBV11-2 and TRBJ2-7, reads EAGVAQSPRYKIIEKRQSVAFWCNPISGHATLYWYQQILGQGPKLLIQFQNNGVVDDSQLPKDRFSAERLKGVDSTLKIQPAKLEDSAVYLCASSLGDWSSYEQYFGPGTRLTVT.

V is TRBV1 and J is TRBJ2-7; TRBD1 was called by the table and not checked on the DNA. TRBV1 is termed a pseudogene. This CDR3 region has 15 residues. DNA of the CDR3: TGCACCAGCAGCCAAGAAGAACAGGGGCCCTACGAGCAGTACTTC. Translated: CTSSQEEQGPYEQYF.

V and J are TRBV18 and TRBJ1-5, with TRBD1 as a possible D gene (5 bases). CDR3 length: 15 residues. In germline, CDR1 is KGHSH, CDR2 LQKENI. Trimming removed 5 bases at V and 3 bases at J, with 14 bases between. The CDR3 DNA reads as TGTGCCAGCTCATCAAAGGAGGGGCTCAATCAGCCCCAGCATTTT. Amino acid sequence: CASSSKEGLNQPQHF.